The source of this T cell receptor (beta chain) is a study of siplizumab effects on memory and regulatory T cells. Each sample yielded roughly 100,000 assayed TCR templates. Libraries were prepared by immunoSEQ multiplex PCR; TCRdb keeps only in-frame clonotypes and omits some of them. The sample shows 90,000 to 120,000 clones, about 90% of them seen only once. As for this clone: As yet, its antigen is unknown.

Study outcomes and limitations: Sequences below about 10^-5 frequency were poorly captured, limiting mapping of alloreactive clones. Memory cells seemed less diverse than naive T cells, which also seemed major contributors to the alloresponse.

Trimming removed 5 bases from V and 6 bases from J, with 20 bases in between. This CDR3 comprises 16 residues. The germline V gene has CDR1 ENHRY and CDR2 SYGVKD. Sequencing input: CD4+ T cells sorted from blood. The V gene is TRBV10-3, the J gene TRBJ1-5; D is perhaps TRBD1 (5 bases). The sequence was obtained from a human donor in good health. Some clones in this sample may be carry-over from other donors' samples. The CDR3 is CAISQSDTILGQPQHF. Here the CDR3 DNA reads TGTGCCATCAGTCAATCGGACACAATTCTCGGTCAGCCCCAGCATTTT.